This T cell receptor (beta chain) was recorded in a study of T-cell memory formation after mild COVID-19. Study-level background: Clustering of TCRs was largely donor specific. Study-wide points: Contracting clones, day 15 to 85, had balanced CD4/CD8, and later expanders favored CD4+. Mostly located in CM and EM were contracting CD4+ clones, with contracting CD8+ clones located in EMRA.

5'RACE, which relied on constant-segment primers, yielded TCR alpha and TCR beta cDNA libraries carrying sample barcodes and UMIs. One entry per CDR3 protein, called by TCRdb with MiXCR from the 5' RACE reads. Of over 500,000 distinct CDR3 sequences detected, 15% to 20% appear once; the ten largest clones hold about 7.4%. In regard to this clonotype: Its antigen is as yet unknown.

This CDR3 has 16 amino acids. Trimming pared 2 bases from V and 5 bases from J, leaving 16 bases between. Germline assignment: CDR1 DFQATT and CDR2 SNEGSKA (reference sequence). The sequence derives from an adult woman who had mild COVID-19 (a few samples of this study predate the infection). Cell type and time point are not known. J is TRBJ1-6 and V is TRBV20-1; no definite D call. The sequenced sample was PBMCs or a T cell subset sorted from them (not recorded which). The chain's CDR3 is CSARQARQPNNSPLHF. For the CDR3, the DNA is TGCAGTGCTAGACAGGCCAGGCAGCCTAATAATTCACCCCTCCACTTT.